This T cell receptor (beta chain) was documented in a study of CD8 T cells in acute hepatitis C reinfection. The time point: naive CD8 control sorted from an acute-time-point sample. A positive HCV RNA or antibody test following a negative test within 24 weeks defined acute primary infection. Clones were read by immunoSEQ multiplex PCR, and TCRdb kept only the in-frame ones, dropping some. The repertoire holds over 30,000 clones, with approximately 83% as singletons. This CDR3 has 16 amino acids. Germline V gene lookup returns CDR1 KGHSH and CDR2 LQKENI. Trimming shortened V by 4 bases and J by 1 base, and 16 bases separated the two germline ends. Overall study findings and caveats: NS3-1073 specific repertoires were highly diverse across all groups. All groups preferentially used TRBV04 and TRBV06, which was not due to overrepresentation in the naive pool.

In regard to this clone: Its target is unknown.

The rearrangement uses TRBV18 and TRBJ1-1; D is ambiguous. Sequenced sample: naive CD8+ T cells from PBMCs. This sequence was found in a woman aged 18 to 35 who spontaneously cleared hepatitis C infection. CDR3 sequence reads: CASSLSTGMENTEAFF. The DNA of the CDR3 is TGTGCCAGCTCACTCTCTACGGGGATGGAGAACACTGAAGCTTTCTTT.